These 30 T cell receptor beta chains share one sample of origin, sequenced in a study of T-cell reconstitution after alpha-beta-depleted transplantation in children. Preparation of the TCRbeta library was carried out with unique molecular identifiers. One entry per CDR3 protein results from TCRdb running MiXCR on the PCR reads. The table includes roughly 180,000 distinct CDR3 sequences, just over 14% detected once. The source material was PBMCs from the stem cell graft donor, sampled from the stem cell graft. These receptor sequences come from a human donor who donated a stem cell graft to a child with acute lymphoblastic leukemia.

This clonotype has at least ten counts. V is TRBV6-5 and J is TRBJ2-3, with TRBD2 identical over 7 bases. J was trimmed by 5 bases and V by 8 bases; bases with no gene match: 4. This CDR3 is 12 amino acids long. Germline CDR1 and CDR2: MNHEY and SVGAGI. Written as DNA, the CDR3 is TGTGCCAGCGGGGACTATAGAGATACGCAGTATTTT. Translated: CASGDYRDTQYF.

In its sample, this clonotype was seen many times. The CDR3 DNA follows: TGCAGTGCTAGATTTCCCGGGACTAGCACCTCCACAGATACGCAGTATTTT. It encodes CSARFPGTSTSTDTQYF. The chain combines TRBV20-1 with TRBJ2-3; 9 bases match TRBD2. V was clipped by 2 bases and J by 2 bases; unmatched bases: 11. The length of the CDR3 is 17 residues. Germline lookup yields CDR1 DFQATT and CDR2 SNEGSKA (reference sequence).

This clonotype was recorded at least ten times. The V gene is TRBV20-1, the J gene TRBJ2-2, with D tentatively TRBD1 or TRBD2 (6 bases each). The CDR3 length is 14 residues. Germline-derived CDR1 and CDR2 are DFQATT and SNEGSKA (reference sequence). Between the trimmed V and J ends, which lost 1 base and 7 bases, there was a span of 13 bases. In nucleotides, the CDR3 is TGCAGTGCTAGAGGGGCTGGGGGGCGCGGGGAGCTGTTTTTT. It codes for CSARGAGGRGELFF.

This clonotype was found many times. The genes are TRBV5-1 and TRBJ2-7; tentatively, D is TRBD1 or TRBD2 (5 bases each). This CDR3 has 14 residues. Per the germline V gene, CDR1 is SGHRS and CDR2 is YFSETQ. Trimming took off 2 bases at V and 3 bases at J, with 12 bases between the two ends. The CDR3 region has the DNA TGCGCCAGCAGCTTTGTCGGGGCCCGCTACGAGCAGTACTTC. Protein sequence: CASSFVGARYEQYF.

This clonotype was seen at least ten times. This rearrangement joins TRBV25-1 to TRBJ2-7; D is perhaps TRBD1 (6 bases). Between the trimmed V and J ends, which lost 2 bases and 2 bases, there was a span of 13 bases. This CDR3 has 15 residues. Per germline, CDR1 MGHDK and CDR2 SYGVNS. The chain's CDR3 is CASSETGQGTYEQYF. The CDR3 nucleotides read TGTGCCAGCAGTGAAACTGGGCAGGGGACCTACGAGCAGTACTTC.

This clonotype was seen at least ten times. V and J are TRBV6-5 and TRBJ2-1; 10 nucleotides match TRBD1. V gave up 2 bases and J gave up 4 bases; unmatched junction bases: 8. Germline V gives CDR1 MNHEY, CDR2 SVGAGI. This CDR3 contains 17 residues. The CDR3 loop is CASSYGGSGQGYNEQFF. For the CDR3, the DNA is TGTGCCAGCAGTTACGGAGGATCGGGACAGGGGTACAATGAGCAGTTCTTC.

This clonotype was found many times. The chain couples TRBV24-1 to TRBJ2-1, with D perhaps TRBD1 (5 bases). This CDR3 has 14 amino acids. Trimming took 5 bases from V and 2 from J, leaving 9 bases between them. CDR1 and CDR2 (germline): KGHDR, SFDVKD. The CDR3 bases are TGTGCCACCAGTGCTCAGGGCCCCTACAATGAGCAGTTCTTC. Its protein product is CATSAQGPYNEQFF.

This clonotype was observed at least ten times. The chain combines TRBV5-6 with TRBJ2-5, with 10 positions matching TRBD2. This CDR3 spans 13 amino acids. V was clipped by 0 bases and J by 9 bases; unmatched bases: 2. Germline CDR1 reads SGHDT; CDR2 reads YYEEEE. The CDR3: CASSLASGRAQYF. CDR3 DNA: TGTGCCAGCAGCTTGGCTAGCGGGAGAGCCCAGTACTTC.

This clonotype occurred many times. V gene TRBV30 combines with J gene TRBJ2-7; TRBD1 matches 9 bases. Germline-derived CDR1 and CDR2 are GTSNPN and SVGIG (reference sequence). CDR3 size: 13 residues. V was pared by 4 bases and J by 5 bases, with 6 bases of the junction left unmatched. The CDR3 DNA follows: TGTGCCTGGACACAGGGGGCTATTAACGAGCAGTACTTC. Its protein is CAWTQGAINEQYF.

V gene TRBV11-2 combines with J gene TRBJ2-7; D is possibly TRBD1 or TRBD2 (7 bases each). The CDR3 has 13 amino acids. CDR1 is SGHAT, CDR2 FQNNGV, per germline. Trimming cost V 4 bases and J 7 bases, with 14 bases left between them. The CDR3 is CASSYTRGGEQYF. Written as DNA, the CDR3 is TGTGCCAGCAGCTACACCAGGGGGGGGGAGCAGTACTTC.

This clonotype was recorded at least ten times. This rearrangement joins TRBV6-5 to TRBJ2-5; 16 nucleotides match TRBD2. V trimming: 0 bases; J trimming: 1 base; junction bases outside the gene matches: 2. There are 18 residues in the CDR3. The V gene's germline CDR1 is MNHEY and CDR2 SVGAGI. CDR3 DNA: TGTGCCAGCAGTTACTCGGGACTAGCGGGAGGGTTCCAAGAGACCCAGTACTTC. Residues: CASSYSGLAGGFQETQYF.

This chain links TRBV29-1 with TRBJ1-2; the D gene is possibly TRBD1 (5 bases). CDR3 size: 15 residues. V lost 7 bases and J lost 2, with 20 bases in between. Per germline, CDR1 SQVTM and CDR2 ANQGSEA. The CDR3 reads CSATRMGGGNYGYTF. Here the CDR3 DNA reads TGCAGCGCCACCCGAATGGGGGGGGGGAACTATGGCTACACCTTC.

This clonotype was seen many times. The gene calls are TRBV5-1 and TRBJ1-1; D is unclear. This CDR3 contains 14 residues. CDR1 SGHRS and CDR2 YFSETQ come from the germline V gene. V lost 4 bases and J lost 0, with 10 bases in between. This chain's CDR3 is CASSIQAMNTEAFF. The CDR3 DNA sequence: TGCGCCAGCAGCATCCAGGCAATGAACACTGAAGCTTTCTTT.

Ten or more counts support this clonotype. The gene calls are TRBV20-1 and TRBJ2-5, with D tentatively TRBD1 or TRBD2 (5 bases each). CDR1 DFQATT and CDR2 SNEGSKA come from the germline V gene (reference sequence). V gave up 1 base and J gave up 2 bases, with 17 bases separating them. CDR3 size: 16 residues. The CDR3 bases are TGCAGTGCTAGAGGTGTTATGGGACGGAATCAAGAGACCCAGTACTTC. This gives the protein CSARGVMGRNQETQYF.

There are many counts of this clonotype. The chain joins TRBV20-1 to TRBJ2-7; D uncertain. In germline, CDR1 is DFQATT, CDR2 SNEGSKA (reference sequence). Trimming pared 0 bases from V and 1 base from J, leaving 4 bases between. This CDR3 comprises 12 residues. CDR3 DNA sequence: TGCAGTGCTAGAGACATGTCCTACGAGCAGTACTTC. Translation gives CSARDMSYEQYF.

In its sample, this clonotype was seen a few times. The chain has TRBV20-1 and TRBJ1-1; D is uncertain. Germline assignment: CDR1 DFQATT and CDR2 SNEGSKA (reference sequence). The V end was cut by 2 bases, the J end by 10 bases, with 14 bases between. The CDR3 spans 12 residues. This chain's CDR3 is CSARQAATRAFF. For the CDR3, the DNA is TGCAGTGCTAGACAGGCTGCGACTAGAGCTTTCTTT.

A remark on this clonotype: A read error is possible here, since a much larger clone lies one base away. The chain has TRBV7-9 and TRBJ1-1; D gene unclear. CDR1 is SEHNR and CDR2 is FQNEAQ in the germline V gene (reference sequence). This CDR3 spans 14 amino acids. V dropped 8 bases and J dropped 6 bases, with 19 bases sitting between them. The CDR3 here is CASPALLRGAEAFF. In DNA form, the CDR3 reads TGTGCCAGCCCAGCTTTACTTCGCGGTGCTGAAGCTTTCTTT.

The table lists this clonotype with many counts. This chain connects TRBV5-1 to TRBJ2-1; D not resolved. The CDR3 consists of 15 residues. Trimming cost V 1 base and J 8 bases, with 16 bases left between them. Germline CDR1 SGHRS, CDR2 YFSETQ. The CDR3 loop is CASSLRASLQYEQFF. The DNA for the CDR3 is TGCGCCAGCAGCTTGAGGGCATCCCTTCAGTATGAGCAGTTCTTC.

There are many counts of this clonotype. The chain joins TRBV5-1 to TRBJ2-3, with D hard to call. Trimming pared 7 bases from V and 7 bases from J, leaving 13 bases between. Germline V gene data show CDR1 as SGHRS and CDR2 as YFSETQ. This CDR3 is built from 12 residues. As DNA, the CDR3 is TGCGCCAGCTCCGAGTCCCAGAATACGCAGTATTTT. Translating it yields CASSESQNTQYF.

At least ten counts were recorded for this clonotype. This rearrangement joins TRBV5-1 to TRBJ2-5; D is unresolved. Trimming left V 4 bases short and J 3 bases short, with 16 bases between. Per germline, CDR1 SGHRS and CDR2 YFSETQ. CDR3 length: 15 amino acids. The CDR3 loop is CASSPFGYREETQYF. The CDR3 region has the DNA TGCGCCAGCAGCCCCTTCGGGTACAGAGAAGAGACCCAGTACTTC.

The chain has TRBV6-1 and TRBJ2-2; D is perhaps TRBD2 (6 bases). Germline CDR1 and CDR2: MNHNS and SASEGT. Deletions cut 6 bases from V and 6 bases from J, with 17 bases between. The length of the CDR3 is 15 residues. CDR3 loop: CASRKGGRSSGELFF. In nucleotides, the CDR3 is TGTGCCAGCAGGAAAGGTGGGAGGTCTTCCGGGGAGCTGTTTTTT.

This clonotype was recorded at least ten times. This sequence joins TRBV20-1 and TRBJ2-5, with TRBD2 matching over 8 bases. The germline V gene encodes CDR1 DFQATT and CDR2 SNEGSKA (reference sequence). The CDR3 is 17 residues long. The junction had 15 bases not matched to a gene; V was cut back by 1 base and J by 5 bases. The CDR3 DNA reads as TGCAGTGCTAGAGTTAGTTGGGTAGCGGGAATAGGTGAGACCCAGTACTTC. Translating gives CSARVSWVAGIGETQYF.

Of note for this clonotype: A read error is possible here, since a much larger clone lies one base away. The J gene is TRBJ2-1, the V gene TRBV12-3 or TRBV12-4; D may be TRBD2 (6 bases). Between the trimmed V and J ends, which lost 5 bases and 2 bases, there was a span of 16 bases. The CDR3 spans 16 residues. CDR3 sequence (DNA): TGTGCCAGCAGTCCCCCTTACGGGAGTCCCTACAATGAGCAGTTCTTC. Amino acid sequence: CASSPPYGSPYNEQFF.

This chain uses TRBV10-1 with TRBJ2-1; TRBD2 agrees at 11 bases. V was clipped by 2 bases and J by 4 bases; unmatched bases: 4. The CDR3 runs 16 residues. CDR1 is WNHNN, CDR2 SYGVQD, per germline (reference sequence). The CDR3 DNA sequence: TGCGCCAGCAGTGAGCGGGGACTAGCGGAGTACAATGAGCAGTTCTTC. It codes for CASSERGLAEYNEQFF.

Ten or more counts support this clonotype. The chain links TRBV12-3 or TRBV12-4 to TRBJ1-5, with 10 bases identical to TRBD1. The length of the CDR3 is 18 residues. V shed 3 bases and J 4 bases; nucleotides not matched to a gene: 12. CDR3 nucleotides: TGTGCCAGCAGTTTCGAAGAGGCCGGACAGGGGGTAAATCAGCCCCAGCATTTT. Amino acid sequence: CASSFEEAGQGVNQPQHF.

The genes are TRBV5-1 and TRBJ1-4; no firm D call. Germline CDR1 reads SGHRS; CDR2 reads YFSETQ. The CDR3 totals 16 residues. The ends were cut back, 0 bases at V and 5 bases at J, with 14 bases in the middle. The CDR3 spells CASSLVGFGPNEKLFF. The CDR3 region has the DNA TGCGCCAGCAGCTTGGTGGGGTTTGGGCCGAATGAAAAACTGTTTTTT.

This clonotype was seen many times. J is TRBJ2-5 and V is TRBV6-5; tentative D call: TRBD1 (5 bases). This CDR3 has 15 residues. Deletions cut 7 bases from V and 5 bases from J, with 20 bases between. CDR1 and CDR2 from the germline V gene are MNHEY and SVGAGI. CDR3 loop: CASKRPTGVRETQYF. The CDR3 DNA is TGTGCCAGCAAGAGACCTACAGGAGTGAGGGAGACCCAGTACTTC.

This clonotype was seen repeatedly, ten times or more. The V gene is TRBV20-1, the J gene TRBJ2-1; no firm D call. The germline CDR1 and CDR2 sequences are DFQATT and SNEGSKA (reference sequence). V lost 2 bases and J lost 8, with 10 bases in between. The CDR3 consists of 12 residues. CDR3 bases: TGCAGTGCTAGAACTGTTTCGGATGAGCAGTTCTTC. Translating it yields CSARTVSDEQFF.

This clonotype came up many times. The rearrangement uses TRBV5-1 and TRBJ2-4; 7 bases line up with TRBD2. This CDR3 region has 13 residues. The V gene's germline CDR1 is SGHRS and CDR2 YFSETQ. V lost 4 bases and J lost 7; bases outside the gene matches: 5. The CDR3 spells CASSPGRENIQYF. In nucleotides, the CDR3 is TGCGCCAGCAGCCCGGGGCGGGAGAACATTCAGTACTTC.

This clonotype was detected only a few times. This rearrangement joins TRBV7-8 to TRBJ1-3; 8 bases are a match to TRBD1. J lost 4 bases, V lost 2 bases, and 7 bases had no gene match. Germline assignment: CDR1 SGHVS and CDR2 FQNEAQ. This CDR3 comprises 16 residues. CDR3 nucleotides: TGTGCCAGCAGCTTACCGACAGGGGAAGCGGGAAACACCATATATTTT. Translation gives CASSLPTGEAGNTIYF.